A single TCR beta chain is shown here with its context. In the original analysis: By means of reference gene primer amplification, nucleated cell counts were estimated. The data were produced by immunoSEQ multiplex PCR, yet TCRdb's version contains in-frame clones alone and is incomplete. The V and J calls and clone size were taken over from that table, and D and trimming were inferred from the DNA. Among roughly 230,000 clones listed, around 89% were seen once. These data are taken from a study of blood T cell repertoires in COVID-19. Study-level background: Researchers got acute and convalescent COVID-19 samples from the United States, Italy and Spain. The analysed material was cDNA or gDNA that came from T cells, B-cell-depleted T cells, or PBMCs.

V was cut by 2 bases and J by 10 bases, with 6 bases left in between. This CDR3 region has 11 residues. The sample was peripheral blood. The chain is built from TRBV12-3 or TRBV12-4 and TRBJ2-1; D is unresolved. This TCR was sampled from a man in his sixties or seventies with acute or convalescent COVID-19. The CDR3 is CASSLYYEQFF. CDR3 bases: TGTGCCAGCAGTTTATACTACGAGCAGTTCTTC.